Listed below are T cell receptor beta chains from one sample, sequenced in a study of CD8 T cells in Susac syndrome. Each CDR3 protein gets one entry after TCRdb re-called the immunoSEQ multiplex PCR reads with MiXCR. Of 200,000 or so distinct CDR3 sequences detected, about 95% appear once; the ten largest clones hold just under 0.095%. Sequencing was done on a sample of CD4+ T cells from PBMCs. The receptors stem from a human donor with multiple sclerosis. Each CDR3 is given without its conserved first and last residue.

J: TRBJ2-1
V: TRBV3-1
CDR3: ASSQSLAGGNEQF

J: TRBJ2-7
V: TRBV19
CDR3: ASSFLSGEQY

J: TRBJ1-2
V: TRBV3-1
CDR3: ASSFGTDLWSGYT

J: TRBJ2-7
V: TRBV20-1
CDR3: SAPSGTGGDEQY

J: TRBJ2-7
V: TRBV29-1
CDR3: SVGTGAILNYEQY

J: TRBJ2-7
V: TRBV5-1
CDR3: ASSFLNSYEQY

J: TRBJ1-5
V: TRBV10-3
CDR3: AISENNQPQH

J: TRBJ2-2
V: TRBV30
CDR3: AWRNTANTGELF

J: TRBJ2-4
V: TRBV5-6
CDR3: ASSFTRETLNIQY

J: TRBJ2-7
V: TRBV20-1
CDR3: SGYSGNTIEQY

J: TRBJ1-1
V: TRBV12-5
CDR3: ASGLEARNTEAF

J: TRBJ2-1
V: TRBV3-1
CDR3: ASSPWTGTYGEQF

J: TRBJ2-7
V: TRBV5-6
CDR3: ASSPVGDRGFYEQY

J: TRBJ2-5
V: TRBV9
CDR3: ASTRDGYQETQY

J: TRBJ1-5
V: TRBV20-1
CDR3: SAPTGGGQPQH

J: TRBJ2-1
V: TRBV27
CDR3: ASSSTKYEQF

J: TRBJ1-2
V: TRBV23-1
CDR3: ASSQPGGPRKANYGYT

J: TRBJ2-3
V: TRBV7-9
CDR3: ASSRPGTRRTDTQY

J: TRBJ1-6
V: TRBV15
CDR3: ATSRDLDRNSPLH